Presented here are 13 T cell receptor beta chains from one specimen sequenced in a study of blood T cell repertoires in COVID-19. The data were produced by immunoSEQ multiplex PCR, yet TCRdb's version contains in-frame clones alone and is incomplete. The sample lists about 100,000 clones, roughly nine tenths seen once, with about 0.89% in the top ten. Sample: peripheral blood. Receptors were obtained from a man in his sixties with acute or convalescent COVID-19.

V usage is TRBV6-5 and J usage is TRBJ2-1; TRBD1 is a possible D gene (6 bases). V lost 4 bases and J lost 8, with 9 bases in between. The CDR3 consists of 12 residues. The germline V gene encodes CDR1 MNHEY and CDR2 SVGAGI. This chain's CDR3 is CASSFGQHEQFF. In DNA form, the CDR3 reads TGTGCCAGCAGTTTTGGACAGCATGAGCAGTTCTTC.

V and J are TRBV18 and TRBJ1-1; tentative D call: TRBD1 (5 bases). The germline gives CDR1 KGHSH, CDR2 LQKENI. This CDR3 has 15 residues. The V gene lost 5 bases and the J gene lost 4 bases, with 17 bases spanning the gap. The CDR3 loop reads CASSIVEGTGTEAFF. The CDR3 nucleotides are TGTGCCAGCTCAATAGTGGAGGGTACAGGCACTGAAGCTTTCTTT.

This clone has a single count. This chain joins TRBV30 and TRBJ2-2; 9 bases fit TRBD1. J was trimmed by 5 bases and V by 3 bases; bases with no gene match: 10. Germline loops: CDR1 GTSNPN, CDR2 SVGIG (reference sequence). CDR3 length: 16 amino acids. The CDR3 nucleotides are TGTGCCTGGAGGACCCTGGGACAGGGTTGGACCGGGGAGCTGTTTTTT. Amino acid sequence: CAWRTLGQGWTGELFF.

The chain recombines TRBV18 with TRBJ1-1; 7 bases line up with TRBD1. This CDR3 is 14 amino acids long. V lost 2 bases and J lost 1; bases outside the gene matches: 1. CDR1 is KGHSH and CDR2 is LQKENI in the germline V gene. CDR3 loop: CASSPGTENTEAFF. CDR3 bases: TGTGCCAGCTCACCAGGGACAGAGAACACTGAAGCTTTCTTT. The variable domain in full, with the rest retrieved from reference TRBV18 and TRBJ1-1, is NAGVMQNPRHLVRRRGQEARLRCSPMKGHSHVYWYRQLPEEGLKFMVYLQKENIIDESGMPKERFSAEFPKEGPSILRIQQVVRGDSAAYFCASSPGTENTEAFFGQGTRLTVV.

The chain's CDR3 is CASSVQGGEQPQHF. As DNA, the CDR3 is TGCGCCAGCAGCGTACAGGGGGGTGAGCAGCCCCAGCATTTT. The chain is built from TRBV5-1 and TRBJ1-5; 8 positions match TRBD1. V lost 4 bases to trimming and J lost 7 bases; unmatched junction nucleotides: 7. Germline values: CDR1 SGHRS, CDR2 YFSETQ. The CDR3 is 14 residues long.

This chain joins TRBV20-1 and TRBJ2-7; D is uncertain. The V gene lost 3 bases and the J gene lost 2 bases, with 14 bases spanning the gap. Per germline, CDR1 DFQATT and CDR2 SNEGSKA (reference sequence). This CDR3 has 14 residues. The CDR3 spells CSASPPPVAYEQYF. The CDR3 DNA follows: TGCAGTGCTAGTCCCCCCCCGGTGGCCTACGAGCAGTACTTC.

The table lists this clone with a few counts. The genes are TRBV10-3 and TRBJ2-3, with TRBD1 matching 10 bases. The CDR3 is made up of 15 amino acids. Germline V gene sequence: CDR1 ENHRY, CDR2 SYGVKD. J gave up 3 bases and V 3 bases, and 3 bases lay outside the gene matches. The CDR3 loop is CAISERTGGTDTQYF. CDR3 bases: TGTGCCATCAGTGAAAGGACAGGGGGGACAGATACGCAGTATTTT.

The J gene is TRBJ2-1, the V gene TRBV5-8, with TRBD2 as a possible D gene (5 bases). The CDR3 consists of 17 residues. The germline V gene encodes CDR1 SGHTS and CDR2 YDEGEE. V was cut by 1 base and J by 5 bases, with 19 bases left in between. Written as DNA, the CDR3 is TGTGCCAGCAGCTTGATGCTAGTCTCGGGGATCGACAATGAGCAGTTCTTC. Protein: CASSLMLVSGIDNEQFF. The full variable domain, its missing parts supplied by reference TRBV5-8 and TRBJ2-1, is EAGVTQSPTHLIKTRGQQATLRCSPISGHTSVYWYQQALGLGLQFLLWYDEGEERNRGNFPPRFSGRQFPNYSSELNVNALELEDSALYLCASSLMLVSGIDNEQFFGPGTRLTVL.

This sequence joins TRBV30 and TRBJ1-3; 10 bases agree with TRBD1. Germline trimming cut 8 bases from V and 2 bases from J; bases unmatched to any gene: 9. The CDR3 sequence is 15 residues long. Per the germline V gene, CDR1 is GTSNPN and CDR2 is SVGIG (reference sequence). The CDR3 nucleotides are TGTGCCCTAACAACCGGGACAGGGGCTGGAAACACCATATATTTT. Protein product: CALTTGTGAGNTIYF.

The CDR3 protein is CASLQGQANTEAFF. In DNA form, the CDR3 reads TGTGCCAGTCTACAGGGGCAGGCGAACACTGAAGCTTTCTTT. This chain uses TRBV18 with TRBJ1-1; 7 bases fit TRBD1. V was pared by 9 bases and J by 1 base, with 8 bases of the junction left unmatched. The CDR3 contains 14 residues. The germline CDR1 and CDR2 sequences are KGHSH and LQKENI.

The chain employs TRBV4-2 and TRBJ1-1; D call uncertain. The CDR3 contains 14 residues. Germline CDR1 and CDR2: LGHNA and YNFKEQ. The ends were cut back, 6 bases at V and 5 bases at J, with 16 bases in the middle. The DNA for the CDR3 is TGTGCCAGCAGTGAGTCGACCACGGGGACTGAAGCTTTCTTT. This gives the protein CASSESTTGTEAFF.

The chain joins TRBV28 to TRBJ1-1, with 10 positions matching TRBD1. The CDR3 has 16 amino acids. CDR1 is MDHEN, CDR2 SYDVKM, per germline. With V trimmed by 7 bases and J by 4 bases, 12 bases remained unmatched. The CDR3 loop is CASNRDRGFDFTEAFF. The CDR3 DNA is TGTGCCAGCAATCGGGACAGGGGCTTCGATTTCACTGAAGCTTTCTTT.

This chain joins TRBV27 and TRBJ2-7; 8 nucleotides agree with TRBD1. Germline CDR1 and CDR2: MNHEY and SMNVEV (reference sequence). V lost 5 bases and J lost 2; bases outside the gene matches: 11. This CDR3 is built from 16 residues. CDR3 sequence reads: CASSPSTGQEAYEQYF. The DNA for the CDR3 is TGTGCCAGCAGTCCTTCTACGGGACAGGAAGCCTACGAGCAGTACTTC.